This T cell receptor beta chain was sequenced in a study of OX40 agonist ivuxolimab in advanced cancers. In the study overall: Each patient was given ivuxolimab into a vein every 2 weeks, at 0.01 to 10 mg/kg. Prior therapy, whether anti-PD-1, anti-PD-L1 or anti-CTLA-4, was allowed, and 30% to 40% had some.

Enrollment shut out patients with autoimmune disease history or systemic immunosuppression. Study-wide results and caveats: Circulating CD4+ and CD8+ T cells showed clonal expansion by week 6 at 0.1 to 3.0 mg/kg.

This clone has just one count. Antigen: not known. The germline CDR1 and CDR2 sequences are MGHRA and YSYEKL. The CDR3 has 14 residues. V was clipped by 4 bases and J by 2 bases; unmatched bases: 5. The table came from immunoSEQ multiplex PCR; TCRdb's copy has only in-frame clones and leaves some out. This sample has over 85,000 clones, with around 92% found just once. The genes are TRBV4-1 and TRBJ2-7, with 7 bases that match TRBD1. The sequence was obtained from an adult with an advanced solid tumor such as melanoma, head and neck, liver or kidney cancer. Sequenced here: CD4+ or CD8+ T cells sorted from blood, sampled in a trial of the OX40 agonist ivuxolimab. The CDR3 here is CASSRTGTAYEQYF. CDR3 bases: TGCGCCAGCAGCCGGACCGGGACAGCCTACGAGCAGTACTTC.